This T cell receptor (beta chain) is drawn from a study of blood T cells in healthy people across ages. Study at large: Template-switching capture recovered about one barcoded beta molecule per two T cells.

Combining a sample-barcoded 5' primer with a J-beta primer mix, a second PCR ran for roughly 6 to 11 cycles. Each of the samples gave a minimum of 3 million paired-end reads that contained CDR3. One entry per CDR3 protein, called by TCRdb with MiXCR from the 5' RACE reads. Altogether roughly 1,500,000 distinct CDR3 sequences are present, roughly 32% being singletons, with the ten largest covering approximately 10%. The sample holds many counts of this clonotype. The germline V and J ends were trimmed by 5 bases and 8 bases, with 16 bases remaining between them. CDR1 is LGHDT, CDR2 YNNKEL, per germline (reference sequence). The CDR3 is made up of 14 amino acids.

The chain links TRBV3-1 to TRBJ2-1; perhaps TRBD2 as D (7 bases). The sequenced sample was blood. This clonotype was obtained from a woman in her 30s in good health. The CDR3 DNA reads as TGTGCCAGCAGCACCTGGGGGGGCATCCATGAGCAGTTCTTC. This translates into CASSTWGGIHEQFF.